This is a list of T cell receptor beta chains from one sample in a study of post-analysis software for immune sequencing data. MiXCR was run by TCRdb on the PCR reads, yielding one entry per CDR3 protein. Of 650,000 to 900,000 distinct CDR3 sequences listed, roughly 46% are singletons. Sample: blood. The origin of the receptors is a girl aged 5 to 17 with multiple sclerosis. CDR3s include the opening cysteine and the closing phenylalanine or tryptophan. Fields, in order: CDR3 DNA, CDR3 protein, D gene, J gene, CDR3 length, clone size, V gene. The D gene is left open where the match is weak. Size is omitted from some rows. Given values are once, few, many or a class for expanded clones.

TGTGCCAGCAAAACCGGCAGGGATAATTCACCCCCCCACTTT	CASKTGRDNSPPHF	.	TRBJ1-6	14	.	TRBV7-9
TGCAGTGCTAGAAGCCCCCAGGGTTACGAGCAGTACTTC	CSARSPQGYEQYF	.	TRBJ2-7	13	.	TRBV20-1
TGTGCCAGTAGTATAGACGGCCACGCCAATCAGCCCCAGCATTTT	CASSIDGHANQPQHF	.	TRBJ1-5	15	.	TRBV19
TGTGCCAGTAGTATAGTTTCGGGAAGAAACAATGAGCAGTTCTTC	CASSIVSGRNNEQFF	.	TRBJ2-1	15	.	TRBV19
TGTGCCAGCAGCCCCGACAGGGCTAATGAAAAACTGTTTTTT	CASSPDRANEKLFF	TRBD1	TRBJ1-4	14	.	TRBV4-2
TGCGCCAGCAGCCAAGATCGAACGGGACCGGACAATGAGCAGTTCTTC	CASSQDRTGPDNEQFF	.	TRBJ2-1	16	.	TRBV4-1
TGTGCCAGCAGTTTCAGTAAATATGAGCAGTTCTTC	CASSFSKYEQFF	.	TRBJ2-1	12	few	TRBV27
TGTGCCAGCAGTGAAGGGACGGATGTTTCCCAAGAGACCCAGTACTTC	CASSEGTDVSQETQYF	.	TRBJ2-5	16	once	TRBV6-1
TGTGCCAGCAGCTCAGGACAGTCCAGCCCGGTGCATTTT	CASSSGQSSPVHF	.	TRBJ1-5	13	few	TRBV6-5
TGTGCCAGCAGCCTAATAGGACAGAACGAGCAGTACTTC	CASSLIGQNEQYF	.	TRBJ2-7	13	.	TRBV7-9
TGTGCCAGCAGCCAAGATCCCGCGGGATCCTACGAGCAGTACTTC	CASSQDPAGSYEQYF	.	TRBJ2-7	15	few	TRBV4-2
TGCAGCGTTGGTCCGACAGGGACGAGCACAGATGCGCAGTATTTT	CSVGPTGTSTDAQYF	TRBD1	TRBJ2-3	15	once	TRBV29-1
.	CSAQGLRRYEQYFGAGTGVSPLHF	.	TRBJ1-6	24	.	TRBV20-1
TGCGCCAGCAGCTCCGATGGGCTGACTAGCGGGGTCCAAGAGACCCAGTACTTC	CASSSDGLTSGVQETQYF	TRBD2	TRBJ2-5	18	.	TRBV5-1
TGCGCCAGCAGCGCGTCCGGGACAGAGTACGAGCAGTACTTC	CASSASGTEYEQYF	TRBD1	TRBJ2-7	14	.	TRBV5-1
TGTGCCAGCAGCCCCAGCCCAAAACTAGGCGCGAACATTCAGTACTTC	CASSPSPKLGANIQYF	.	TRBJ2-4	16	.	TRBV9
TGTGCCACCAGTGATTTAGCATCAGACTCCTACAATGAGCAGTTCTTC	CATSDLASDSYNEQFF	.	TRBJ2-1	16	few	TRBV24-1
TGTGCTAGTGGTTTGGCACCTAGCGTGTTCCCAGACACGCAGTATTTT	CASGLAPSVFPDTQYF	.	TRBJ2-3	16	.	TRBV12-5
TGTGCCAGCTCACCCCTTCGGGACGGATCGTCGGGCTACACCTTC	CASSPLRDGSSGYTF	.	TRBJ1-2	15	few	TRBV18
TGTGCCACCCACGGCGGGAGCTCCTACAAAGAGCAGTTCTTC	CATHGGSSYKEQFF	TRBD2	TRBJ2-1	14	once	TRBV7-9
TGCAGTGCTAGAGATTTCGATCGGGAGGATGAGCAGTTCTTC	CSARDFDREDEQFF	TRBD2	TRBJ2-1	14	few	TRBV20-1
TGTGCCAGCAGTTACTCGGGTGTGACAGGAGAGACCCAGTACTTC	CASSYSGVTGETQYF	.	TRBJ2-5	15	few	TRBV6-5
TGTGCCAGCACAACTAAGACAGGGCTGGGCGAGCAGTACTTC	CASTTKTGLGEQYF	TRBD1	TRBJ2-7	14	few	TRBV6-1
TGTGCCAGCAGCTTAGCGGGACTCTCGTGGACCGAGCAGTACTTC	CASSLAGLSWTEQYF	TRBD2	TRBJ2-7	15	.	TRBV5-5
TGTGCCACCGCAAGACTAGCGGGGGGCACAGATACGCAGTATTTT	CATARLAGGTDTQYF	TRBD2	TRBJ2-3	15	.	TRBV7-6
TGCGCCAGCAGCACCGGACAGACCTATGGCTACACCTTC	CASSTGQTYGYTF	.	TRBJ1-2	13	.	TRBV5-1
TGTGCCAGCAGCTATCATGCGGATCAAGAGACCCAGTACTTC	CASSYHADQETQYF	.	TRBJ2-5	14	.	TRBV5-5
TGTGCCAGCAGCCCCTCCCCGCAGGCTGAAGCTTTCTTT	CASSPSPQAEAFF	.	TRBJ1-1	13	.	TRBV7-3
TGCAGTGCTAGAGATCCGGGTATTATGGTCTACACCTTC	CSARDPGIMVYTF	.	TRBJ1-2	13	once	TRBV20-1
TGTGCCACCAGTGATTTAGGGAGCGGGCACAATGAGCAGTTCTTC	CATSDLGSGHNEQFF	.	TRBJ2-1	15	.	TRBV24-1
TGCAGTGCTAGAGTCGGTTGGTACCAAGAGACCCAGTACTTC	CSARVGWYQETQYF	.	TRBJ2-5	14	.	TRBV20-1
TGCAGTGCTAGAGTGGAACAGGGGTTAGCAGATACGCAGTATTTT	CSARVEQGLADTQYF	TRBD1	TRBJ2-3	15	.	TRBV20-1
TGTGCCAGCAGCTCCCCGAGGGCGGGAGAGTTCAGTGAGCAGTTCTTC	CASSSPRAGEFSEQFF	TRBD2	TRBJ2-1	16	.	TRBV7-8
TGCGCCAGCAGCTTGCAGCAGAGCTACGAGCAGTACTTC	CASSLQQSYEQYF	.	TRBJ2-7	13	.	TRBV5-1
TGTGCCAGCAGCGTGACAGGGGACTATGGCTACACCTTC	CASSVTGDYGYTF	TRBD1	TRBJ1-2	13	many	TRBV7-9
TGTGCCAGCAGAGCCGGGACTGGGGGGCAGCAGTTCTTC	CASRAGTGGQQFF	.	TRBJ2-1	13	.	TRBV6-2/TRBV6-3
TGTGCCACCAGTGGACAGGGTACGTCGGGCTACACCTTC	CATSGQGTSGYTF	TRBD1	TRBJ1-2	13	.	TRBV24-1
TGTGCCAGCACGGTAGCGGGAGTCACAGATACGCAGTATTTT	CASTVAGVTDTQYF	TRBD2	TRBJ2-3	14	.	TRBV6-2/TRBV6-3
TGCAGTGCTAATAGCCGCCCGGGACTAGCGGGAGCAGGTTTTTCGTTAGGTACGCAGTATTTT	CSANSRPGLAGAGFSLGTQYF	TRBD2	TRBJ2-3	21	.	TRBV20-1
TGCGCCAGCAGCCAAGTATGGGAGGAAGCGGACACTGAAGCTTTCTTT	CASSQVWEEADTEAFF	.	TRBJ1-1	16	.	TRBV4-1